One and the same sample provided the 2 T cell receptor beta chains below, sequenced in a study of CD8 T cells in ankylosing spondylitis. TCRdb reanalysed the 5' RACE reads using MiXCR and keeps one entry per CDR3 protein. The sample holds approximately 350,000 distinct CDR3 sequences, under 15% seen once. The sequencing sample was made of blood, either unsorted or a sorted T cell fraction (not recorded which). These receptors all come from a male donor with ankylosing spondylitis or in good health (not recorded which).

This clonotype was found a few times. The V gene is TRBV10-3, the J gene TRBJ1-6; D is uncertain. The V and J ends lost 8 bases and 6 bases respectively, with 14 bases between them. CDR3 size: 14 residues. The germline V gene encodes CDR1 ENHRY and CDR2 SYGVKD. This CDR3 reads CAIGEVAVNSPLHF. The CDR3 coding sequence is TGTGCCATCGGGGAGGTGGCTGTTAATTCACCCCTCCACTTT.

The table lists this clonotype with many counts. The V and J genes are TRBV10-3 and TRBJ2-1, with TRBD1 matching over 8 bases. Germline CDR1 ENHRY, CDR2 SYGVKD. The CDR3 loop spans 14 amino acids. V lost 5 bases, J lost 5 bases, and 5 bases stayed unmatched. This CDR3 is CAISRRGQNNEQFF. CDR3 nucleotides: TGTGCCATCAGTCGCAGGGGGCAAAACAATGAGCAGTTCTTC.